This TCR beta chain was identified in a study of PD-L1 blockade in urothelial cancer. On the study more broadly: Previous chemotherapy exposure amounted to 0 to 3 regimens for patients. Once treatment had started, blood was analyzed at 3 weeks (second dose) and again at 6 weeks. Blood gave a median approximately 140,000 T cells.

This clone appeared a single time. CDR3 length: 17 amino acids. Trimming cost V 5 bases and J 4 bases; bases outside gene matches: 8. Germline CDR1 reads SGHNT; CDR2 reads YENEEA. Libraries were prepared by immunoSEQ multiplex PCR; TCRdb keeps only in-frame clonotypes and omits some of them. The sample records around 100,000 clones, approximately 86% being singletons. V is TRBV11-3 and J is TRBJ2-1; 13 bases fit TRBD2. The origin of this receptor is a man aged 50 to 59 with urothelial cancer. This material consisted of PBMCs, taken around atezolizumab (anti-PD-L1) treatment. CDR3 coding DNA: TGTGCCAGCAGCCTGACTAGCGGGAGGATTGGGTACAATGAGCAGTTCTTC. Translation gives CASSLTSGRIGYNEQFF.